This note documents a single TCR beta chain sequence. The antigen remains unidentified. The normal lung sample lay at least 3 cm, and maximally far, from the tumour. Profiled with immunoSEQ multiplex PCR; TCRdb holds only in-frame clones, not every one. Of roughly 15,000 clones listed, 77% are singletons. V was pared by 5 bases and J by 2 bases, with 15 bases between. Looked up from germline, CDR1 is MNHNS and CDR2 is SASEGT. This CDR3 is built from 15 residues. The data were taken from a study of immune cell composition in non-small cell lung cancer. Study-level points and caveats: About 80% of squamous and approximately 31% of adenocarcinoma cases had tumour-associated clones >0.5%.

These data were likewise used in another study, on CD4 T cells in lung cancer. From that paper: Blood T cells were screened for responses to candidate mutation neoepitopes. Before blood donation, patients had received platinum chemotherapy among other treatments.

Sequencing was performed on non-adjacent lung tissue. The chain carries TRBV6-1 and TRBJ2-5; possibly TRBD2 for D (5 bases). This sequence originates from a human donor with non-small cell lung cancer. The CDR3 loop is CASSFTGMDQETQYF. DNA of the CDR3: TGTGCCAGCAGTTTTACGGGGATGGATCAAGAGACCCAGTACTTC.